One and the same sample provided the 32 T cell receptor beta chains below, sequenced in a study of blood T cell repertoires in COVID-19. Assay: immunoSEQ multiplex PCR; the TCRdb copy retains only in-frame clones and omits some. The sample contains some 150,000 clones, about 80% of which appear only once. Sequencing was carried out using peripheral blood. These receptors were taken from a human donor with acute or convalescent COVID-19. The donor label of this sample is uncertain.

V is TRBV10-3 and J is TRBJ1-5, with TRBD1 as a possible D gene (5 bases). V was clipped by 9 bases and J by 7 bases, with 22 bases between them. Germline V CDR1 and CDR2: ENHRY, SYGVKD. The CDR3 loop spans 15 amino acids. CDR3 amino acids: CAIWGGRASGQPQHF. CDR3 nucleotide sequence: TGTGCCATTTGGGGAGGCAGGGCGTCAGGGCAGCCCCAGCATTTT.

The gene calls are TRBV5-5 and TRBJ1-1, with 7 positions matching TRBD1. J was trimmed by 1 base and V by 0 bases; bases with no gene match: 6. CDR1 is SGHKS and CDR2 is YYEKEE in the germline V gene (reference sequence). The CDR3 has 16 amino acids. DNA of the CDR3: TGTGCCAGCAGCTTGGCCTTAGGGGGCGCGAACACTGAAGCTTTCTTT. It is translated as CASSLALGGANTEAFF.

The sample holds one count of this clone. The chain is built from TRBV28 and TRBJ1-2, with D tentatively TRBD1 (6 bases). V lost 4 bases, J lost 5 bases, and 11 bases lay in between. There are 13 residues in the CDR3. CDR1 is MDHEN and CDR2 is SYDVKM in the germline V gene. CDR3 in amino acids: CASSSDRMYGYTF. DNA of the CDR3: TGTGCCAGCAGTTCGGACAGAATGTATGGCTACACCTTC.

This clone has just a few counts. This sequence joins TRBV2 and TRBJ2-7, with 8 positions matching TRBD1. Germline CDR1 reads SNHLY; CDR2 reads FYNNEI. This CDR3 has 14 residues. The J segment lost 3 bases and the V segment lost 0 bases, leaving 1 base of the junction unmatched. In nucleotides, the CDR3 is TGTGCCAGCAGTGAAGCCGGACAGGGCTACGAGCAGTACTTC. It yields the protein CASSEAGQGYEQYF. The variable domain in full, completed from reference TRBV2 and TRBJ2-7, reads EPEVTQTPSHQVTQMGQEVILRCVPISNHLYFYWYRQILGQKVEFLVSFYNNEISEKSEIFDDQFSVERPDGSNFTLKIRSTKLEDSAMYFCASSEAGQGYEQYFGPGTRLTVT.

This chain links TRBV6-5 with TRBJ2-3, with D hard to call. The CDR3 has 11 residues. The germline gives CDR1 MNHEY, CDR2 SVGAGI. The ends were cut back, 10 bases at V and 3 bases at J, with 8 bases in the middle. The CDR3: CATTFTDTQYF. The CDR3 region has the DNA TGTGCCACCACTTTTACAGATACGCAGTATTTT.

This clone has a handful of counts. V is TRBV19 and J is TRBJ1-5, with TRBD1 as a possible D gene (6 bases). This CDR3 region has 13 residues. CDR1 is LNHDA and CDR2 is SQIVND in the germline V gene (reference sequence). Trimming removed 8 bases from V and 4 bases from J, with 12 bases in between. Here the CDR3 DNA reads TGTGCCAGTCAACAGGGTAGGAATCAGCCCCAGCATTTT. This encodes CASQQGRNQPQHF.

The chain joins TRBV29-1 to TRBJ1-3, with 8 bases matching TRBD1. V gave up 7 bases and J gave up 4 bases; unmatched junction bases: 6. Germline CDR1 and CDR2: SQVTM and ANQGSEA. The CDR3 spans 13 residues. CDR3 sequence (DNA): TGCAGCGCGGGACAGGCCACAGGAAACACCATATATTTT. Protein: CSAGQATGNTIYF.

In DNA, the CDR3 is TGTGCCATCAGTGAGGACAGGGACGCGGGCCAGTACTTC. It yields the protein CAISEDRDAGQYF. The V and J genes are TRBV10-3 and TRBJ2-5; 7 nucleotides line up with TRBD1. The CDR3 extends over 13 amino acids. Trimming took 2 bases from V and 10 from J; bases not matched to a gene: 7. Germline V gene data show CDR1 as ENHRY and CDR2 as SYGVKD.

The gene calls are TRBV6-1 and TRBJ1-1; perhaps TRBD1 as D (6 bases). CDR1 and CDR2 (germline): MNHNS, SASEGT. V gave up 1 base and J gave up 5 bases, with 11 bases separating them. This CDR3 spans 14 amino acids. The CDR3 reads CASSEGGGRTEAFF. The CDR3 coding sequence is TGTGCCAGCAGTGAAGGCGGGGGGCGGACTGAAGCTTTCTTT.

This rearrangement joins TRBV2 to TRBJ1-6; D perhaps matches TRBD1 (6 bases). CDR1 and CDR2 (germline): SNHLY, FYNNEI. Trimming removed 6 bases from V and 7 bases from J, with 16 bases in between. This CDR3 spans 15 amino acids. CDR3 amino acids: CASRSRPRGNSPLHF. In nucleotides, the CDR3 is TGTGCCAGCAGGTCCAGGCCTAGGGGGAATTCACCCCTCCACTTT.

This clone was seen once. V is TRBV30 and J is TRBJ2-7, with TRBD1 matching 9 bases. V was clipped by 5 bases and J by 3 bases; unmatched bases: 5. This CDR3 has 13 amino acids. From germline, CDR1 is GTSNPN and CDR2 SVGIG (reference sequence). CDR3 bases: TGTGCCTGGGAACAGGGGGCCGACTACGAGCAGTACTTC. Protein product: CAWEQGADYEQYF.

The chain combines TRBV7-2 with TRBJ2-1; TRBD2 is a possible D gene (5 bases). The V end was cut by 5 bases, the J end by 7 bases, with 18 bases between. Germline V gene lookup returns CDR1 SGHTA and CDR2 FQGNSA. This CDR3 is built from 15 residues. DNA for the CDR3: TGTGCCAGCAGCCTCCGGGGTAGCGTTGGGAATGAGCAGTTCTTC. This encodes CASSLRGSVGNEQFF.

The rearrangement links TRBV29-1 to TRBJ1-1; tentative D call: TRBD1 (6 bases). The CDR3 consists of 12 residues. Trimming removed 7 bases at V and 0 bases at J, with 9 bases between. Germline CDR1 and CDR2: SQVTM and ANQGSEA. CDR3 nucleotide sequence: TGCAGCGGCGACAGGCTGAACACTGAAGCTTTCTTT. Protein sequence: CSGDRLNTEAFF.

The chain is built from TRBV7-3 and TRBJ2-1; the match to TRBD2 covers 8 bases. V was pared by 4 bases and J by 6 bases, with 17 bases of the junction left unmatched. Per the germline V gene, CDR1 is SGHTA and CDR2 is FQGTGA. The CDR3 covers 18 residues. In DNA form, the CDR3 reads TGTGCCAGCAGCTCGGATGACTACGGGAGGGGTCCTATCAATGAGCAGTTCTTC. Amino acid sequence: CASSSDDYGRGPINEQFF.

This clone was found a few times. This chain connects TRBV7-8 to TRBJ2-5; D remains unclear. This CDR3 region has 12 residues. With 5 bases removed from V and 2 bases from J, the gap between germline ends came to 6 bases. Germline V CDR1 and CDR2: SGHVS, FQNEAQ. This chain's CDR3 is CASSPSQETQYF. DNA for the CDR3: TGTGCCAGCAGCCCGTCGCAAGAGACCCAGTACTTC.

The chain employs TRBV15 and TRBJ2-7; 7 nucleotides match TRBD2. In germline, CDR1 is LNHNV, CDR2 YYDKDF (reference sequence). This CDR3 region has 14 residues. V trimming: 0 bases; J trimming: 4 bases; junction bases outside the gene matches: 3. The CDR3 sequence is CATSRDGTIYEQYF. DNA for the CDR3: TGTGCCACCAGCAGAGACGGGACTATATACGAGCAGTACTTC. The full variable domain, completed using reference TRBV15 and TRBJ2-7, is DAMVIQNPRYQVTQFGKPVTLSCSQTLNHNVMYWYQQKSSQAPKLLFHYYDKDFNNEADTPDNFQSRRPNTSFCFLDIRSPGLGDTAMYLCATSRDGTIYEQYFGPGTRLTVT.

The rearrangement links TRBV5-1 to TRBJ2-3; a weak D match, TRBD2 (5 bases). The CDR3 loop spans 15 amino acids. The V end lost 2 bases, the J end lost 5 bases, and 15 bases lay between the germline ends. The germline V gene encodes CDR1 SGHRS and CDR2 YFSETQ. The DNA for the CDR3 is TGCGCCAGCAGCTTCCGGGTTGGAGGTCGAGATACGCAGTATTTT. Amino acids: CASSFRVGGRDTQYF. Combining the CDR3 with reference TRBV5-1 and TRBJ2-3 gives the whole variable domain KAGVTQTPRYLIKTRGQQVTLSCSPISGHRSVSWYQQTPGQGLQFLFEYFSETQRNKGNFPGRFSGRQFSNSRSEMNVSTLELGDSALYLCASSFRVGGRDTQYFGPGTRLTVL.

V and J are TRBV6-6 and TRBJ2-3; 7 bases are a match to TRBD2. This CDR3 has 14 amino acids. The V segment lost 5 bases and the J segment 6 bases; nucleotides outside the gene matches: 8. Germline V gene lookup returns CDR1 MNHNY and CDR2 SVGAGI (reference sequence). Written as DNA, the CDR3 is TGTGCCAGCAGTGACCCGGGACTAAGCGATACGCAGTATTTT. The encoded protein is CASSDPGLSDTQYF.

The genes are TRBV7-2 and TRBJ2-1; weak D call: TRBD1 (5 bases). Looked up from germline, CDR1 is SGHTA and CDR2 is FQGNSA. The V and J ends lost 1 base and 1 base respectively, with 8 bases between them. This CDR3 has 15 residues. Here the CDR3 reads CASSLGGISYNEQFF. CDR3 coding DNA: TGTGCCAGCAGCTTAGGGGGCATATCCTACAATGAGCAGTTCTTC.

The rearrangement links TRBV28 to TRBJ1-6, with TRBD1 matching over 9 bases. The CDR3 totals 15 residues. The trim removed 5 bases at V and 5 bases at J, leaving 4 bases unmatched. CDR1 MDHEN and CDR2 SYDVKM come from the germline V gene. CDR3 protein: CASSRRQGDNSPLHF. DNA of the CDR3: TGTGCCAGCAGTCGTCGACAGGGGGATAATTCACCCCTCCACTTT.

The gene calls are TRBV2 and TRBJ1-2; 7 nucleotides agree with TRBD1. The CDR3 runs to 15 residues. CDR1 and CDR2 (germline): SNHLY, FYNNEI. After removal of 10 bases from V and 2 bases from J, the junction contained 13 bases not matched to a gene. The CDR3 region is CATGDGTAINYGYTF. CDR3 DNA sequence: TGTGCCACCGGGGACGGGACAGCAATAAACTATGGCTACACCTTC.

This clone was recorded once. The rearrangement uses TRBV6-6 and TRBJ1-5; no reliable D call. The CDR3 has 14 residues. The V and J ends lost 9 bases and 2 bases respectively, with 14 bases between them. Germline-derived CDR1 and CDR2 are MNHNY and SVGAGI (reference sequence). The CDR3 DNA sequence: TGTGCCAGGTCAACTGCTCGTGGCAATCAGCCCCAGCATTTT. Protein product: CARSTARGNQPQHF.

The chain joins TRBV6-1 to TRBJ1-2, with 7 bases identical to TRBD1. The CDR3 extends over 15 amino acids. Per the germline V gene, CDR1 is MNHNS and CDR2 is SASEGT. Unmatched junction bases numbered 5, after V lost 2 bases and J lost 2 bases. The CDR3 DNA follows: TGTGCCAGCAGTGAAATGGTGGGACAGAACTATGGCTACACCTTC. Translated, it gives CASSEMVGQNYGYTF.

The chain joins TRBV7-2 to TRBJ1-5, with D unclear. The germline CDR1 and CDR2 sequences are SGHTA and FQGNSA. The V end was cut by 4 bases, the J end by 0 bases, with 16 bases between. The CDR3 totals 17 residues. The CDR3 DNA sequence: TGTGCCAGCAGCTCCAAAAGAGGCCCGGGTAGCAATCAGCCCCAGCATTTT. Translation: CASSSKRGPGSNQPQHF.

The chain joins TRBV15 to TRBJ2-4; the D gene is possibly TRBD2 (6 bases). CDR1 and CDR2 from the germline V gene are LNHNV and YYDKDF (reference sequence). The CDR3 sequence is 18 residues long. V lost 0 bases, J lost 3 bases, and 18 bases lay in between. The CDR3 loop reads CATSRDLGTEGGKNIQYF. The CDR3, as DNA: TGTGCCACCAGCAGAGATTTGGGGACCGAGGGAGGCAAAAACATTCAGTACTTC.

The V and J genes are TRBV28 and TRBJ1-2; possible D gene TRBD1, 6 bases. Germline CDR1 MDHEN, CDR2 SYDVKM. The CDR3 loop spans 15 amino acids. V gave up 0 bases and J gave up 0 bases, with 8 bases separating them. CDR3 loop: CASSLWGAANYGYTF. CDR3 bases: TGTGCCAGCAGTTTATGGGGGGCAGCTAACTATGGCTACACCTTC.

This sequence joins TRBV6-5 and TRBJ2-1; 10 bases are shared with TRBD2. The CDR3 runs 15 residues. Germline V CDR1 and CDR2: MNHEY, SVGAGI. V shed 6 bases, J shed 2 bases, and the junction held 4 bases outside the gene matches. CDR3 protein: CASSQSGRAYNEQFF. DNA of the CDR3: TGTGCCAGCAGCCAAAGCGGGAGGGCCTACAATGAGCAGTTCTTC.

The V and J genes are TRBV14 and TRBJ2-1; maybe TRBD2 (5 bases). Trimming shortened V by 0 bases and J by 4 bases, and 13 bases separated the two germline ends. Per the germline V gene, CDR1 is SGHDN and CDR2 is FVKESK. This CDR3 spans 16 amino acids. Here the CDR3 DNA reads TGTGCCAGCAGCCAAGATCTTTTACTAGTATACAATGAGCAGTTCTTC. It specifies CASSQDLLLVYNEQFF.

This clone was recorded a few times. The chain combines TRBV2 with TRBJ2-2; 7 nucleotides match TRBD2. CDR3 length: 15 amino acids. The germline V gene has CDR1 SNHLY and CDR2 FYNNEI. J was trimmed by 4 bases and V by 3 bases; bases with no gene match: 5. The CDR3 protein is CASSEGGRPTGELFF. The DNA of the CDR3 is TGTGCCAGCAGTGAGGGCGGGAGACCCACCGGGGAGCTGTTTTTT.

The chain links TRBV28 to TRBJ2-7; D might be TRBD2 (5 bases). CDR3 length: 11 amino acids. Trimming left V 6 bases short and J 6 bases short, with 9 bases between. Germline values: CDR1 MDHEN, CDR2 SYDVKM. Here the CDR3 DNA reads TGTGCCAGCAGACGGGGTGGCGAGCAGTACTTC. It encodes CASRRGGEQYF.

This clone was observed once. V and J are TRBV18 and TRBJ1-4, with 7 bases matching TRBD1. The V gene end was trimmed by 6 bases and the J gene end by 5 bases; junction bases not matched to a gene: 12. The CDR3 spans 16 residues. Germline CDR1 and CDR2: KGHSH and LQKENI. DNA for the CDR3: TGTGCCAGCTCCCGCCAGCAGGGGGATGGAAATGAAAAACTGTTTTTT. Translation: CASSRQQGDGNEKLFF.

The chain has TRBV7-6 and TRBJ1-1; 7 bases align to TRBD1. The germline gives CDR1 SGHVS, CDR2 FNYEAQ. V shed 4 bases and J 10 bases; nucleotides not matched to a gene: 6. The CDR3 length is 12 residues. CDR3 residues: CASSSEGAAAFF. In nucleotides, the CDR3 is TGTGCCAGCAGCTCCGAGGGGGCTGCAGCTTTCTTT.